These 21 T cell receptor beta chains share one sample of origin, sequenced in a study of cytomegalovirus exposure and HLA in healthy donors. This PCR relied on a set of 60 Vbeta primers and 13 Jbeta primers. Here immunoSEQ multiplex PCR was the method, and the copy in TCRdb shows in-frame clones only, minus some. The sample includes hundreds of thousands of clones, 80% to 90% of them seen just once. The material sequenced was PBMCs. These receptors were taken from a woman under 30 in good health and CMV-seronegative.

Comments on this clone: The same CDR3 can be traced to other DNA sequences in this sample. This rearrangement joins TRBV5-6 to TRBJ2-7; D remains ambiguous. The V gene's germline CDR1 is SGHDT and CDR2 YYEEEE. V dropped 0 bases and J dropped 1 base, with 5 bases sitting between them. The CDR3 runs 13 residues. The DNA for the CDR3 is TGTGCCAGCAGCTTGGACAGATCCTACGAGCAGTACTTC. Translation: CASSLDRSYEQYF.

This clone was picked up one time. The J gene is TRBJ1-5, the V gene TRBV6-1; weak D call: TRBD1 (5 bases). CDR1 and CDR2 from the germline V gene are MNHNS and SASEGT. CDR3 size: 15 residues. V was shortened by 6 bases and J by 1 base, with 13 bases between the two germline ends. CDR3 protein: CASSAGPGSNQPQHF. The CDR3 DNA follows: TGTGCCAGCAGCGCAGGGCCAGGGAGCAATCAGCCCCAGCATTTT.

V usage is TRBV19 and J usage is TRBJ1-2; 10 bases fit TRBD1. Germline V gives CDR1 LNHDA, CDR2 SQIVND (reference sequence). Unmatched junction bases numbered 16, after V lost 7 bases and J lost 5 bases. CDR3 length equals 17 residues. The CDR3 DNA is TGTGCCAGTACCCGCCGGGCGACAGGGGGCGCTGCGTATGGCTACACCTTC. Its translation is CASTRRATGGAAYGYTF.

Comment on this clone: Relative to the germline gene, one junction end is altered; a read error may explain this. The genes are TRBV6-1 and TRBJ1-2; 7 bases match TRBD1. The germline V gene encodes CDR1 MNHNS and CDR2 SASEGT. CDR3 length: 14 amino acids. The CDR3 region is CATSGVSGGYGYTF. The DNA of the CDR3 is TGTGCCACCAGTGGGGTATCAGGGGGCTATGGCTACACCTTC.

This clone was seen only once. The chain uses TRBV18 and TRBJ1-1; D remains ambiguous. V was clipped by 0 bases and J by 5 bases, with 13 bases between them. This CDR3 has 15 residues. Germline values: CDR1 KGHSH, CDR2 LQKENI. In DNA, the CDR3 is TGTGCCAGCTCACCACCGAAGGGAGAAGGGACTGAAGCTTTCTTT. Its translation is CASSPPKGEGTEAFF. Complete variable domain (other parts from reference TRBV18 and TRBJ1-1): NAGVMQNPRHLVRRRGQEARLRCSPMKGHSHVYWYRQLPEEGLKFMVYLQKENIIDESGMPKERFSAEFPKEGPSILRIQQVVRGDSAAYFCASSPPKGEGTEAFFGQGTRLTVV.

This chain connects TRBV7-6 to TRBJ2-3; 10 bases fit TRBD2. The ends lost 5 bases at V and 6 bases at J; junction bases unmatched: 14. CDR3 size: 17 residues. Germline V lookup: CDR1 SGHVS, CDR2 FNYEAQ. CDR3 sequence (DNA): TGTGCCAGCAGCCCGATGGGTAGCGGGGGGCCCTCGGATACGCAGTATTTT. Translated: CASSPMGSGGPSDTQYF.

This clone has a single count. This sequence joins TRBV11-2 and TRBJ2-3; D might be TRBD2 (7 bases). The ends were cut back, 3 bases at V and 4 bases at J, with 11 bases in the middle. CDR1 and CDR2 (germline): SGHAT, FQNNGV. This CDR3 has 14 residues. The DNA for the CDR3 is TGTGCCAGCAGCTTCGGGGGGCGGGCAGATACGCAGTATTTT. Protein sequence: CASSFGGRADTQYF.

This sequence joins TRBV9 and TRBJ1-2; D gene uncertain. The V end lost 0 bases, the J end lost 2 bases, and 8 bases lay between the germline ends. Germline V CDR1 and CDR2: SGDLS, YYNGEE. This CDR3 region has 14 residues. DNA for the CDR3: TGTGCCAGCAGCGTAGCCCTGGAGAACTATGGCTACACCTTC. Encoded protein: CASSVALENYGYTF.

CDR3 region: CASSLTGGYTEAFF. For the CDR3, the DNA is TGTGCCAGCAGCTTAACAGGGGGCTACACTGAAGCTTTCTTT. The chain is built from TRBV7-3 and TRBJ1-1, with TRBD1 matching over 7 bases. This CDR3 contains 14 residues. Germline trimming cut 0 bases from V and 3 bases from J; bases unmatched to any gene: 1. In germline, CDR1 is SGHTA, CDR2 FQGTGA.

This clone appeared a few times. The rearrangement joins TRBV9 to TRBJ2-7; D is possibly TRBD2 (5 bases). The V end lost 2 bases, the J end lost 7 bases, and 10 bases lay between the germline ends. Per germline, CDR1 SGDLS and CDR2 YYNGEE. CDR3 length: 12 residues. The CDR3 bases are TGTGCCAGCAGCGTGGTAGAGGGTGAGCAGTACTTC. It translates to CASSVVEGEQYF.

In this sample, this clone turned up once. V usage is TRBV11-2 and J usage is TRBJ2-2, with 10 bases that match TRBD1. J gave up 1 base and V 5 bases, and 10 bases lay outside the gene matches. Per germline, CDR1 SGHAT and CDR2 FQNNGV. The CDR3 totals 18 residues. The CDR3 DNA reads as TGTGCCAGCAGCACACAACGGACAGGGGGAAAGAACACCGGGGAGCTGTTTTTT. It yields the protein CASSTQRTGGKNTGELFF.

The gene calls are TRBV10-1 and TRBJ2-3, with 8 positions matching TRBD1. The CDR3 consists of 19 residues. Germline V gene sequence: CDR1 WNHNN, CDR2 SYGVQD (reference sequence). Trimming at V came to 2 bases and at J to 0 bases, leaving 13 bases not matched to a gene. Written as DNA, the CDR3 is TGCGCCAGCAGTGAGCGATCCGGGACAGGTGGACAAAGCACAGATACGCAGTATTTT. Its protein is CASSERSGTGGQSTDTQYF.

The chain links TRBV5-4 to TRBJ2-3; 13 bases fit TRBD2. J gave up 1 base and V 3 bases, and 5 bases lay outside the gene matches. The CDR3 extends over 17 amino acids. Per germline, CDR1 SGHNT and CDR2 YYREEE (reference sequence). The CDR3 here is CASSSRTSGGRTDTQYF. CDR3 DNA sequence: TGTGCCAGCAGCTCCCGGACTAGCGGGGGCCGCACAGATACGCAGTATTTT. Supplemented by reference TRBV5-4 and TRBJ2-3, the full variable domain reads ETGVTQSPTHLIKTRGQQVTLRCSSQSGHNTVSWYQQALGQGPQFIFQYYREEENGRGNFPPRFSGLQFPNYSSELNVNALELDDSALYLCASSSRTSGGRTDTQYFGPGTRLTVL.

This rearrangement joins TRBV27 to TRBJ1-1, with 10 bases that match TRBD1. Trimming at V came to 3 bases and at J to 0 bases, leaving 1 base not matched to a gene. The CDR3 loop spans 15 amino acids. Per the germline V gene, CDR1 is MNHEY and CDR2 is SMNVEV (reference sequence). CDR3: CASSLGTGVNTEAFF. The CDR3 coding sequence is TGTGCCAGCAGTTTGGGGACAGGGGTGAACACTGAAGCTTTCTTT.

This clone appeared once. The V call is TRBV30, the J call TRBJ1-5, with TRBD1 matching 9 bases. Germline CDR1 reads GTSNPN; CDR2 reads SVGIG (reference sequence). This CDR3 comprises 17 residues. V lost 1 base, J lost 6 bases, and 13 bases stayed unmatched. The CDR3 sequence is CAWSGGQGGLWGQPQHF. The CDR3 bases are TGTGCCTGGAGTGGGGGACAGGGAGGATTGTGGGGTCAGCCCCAGCATTTT.

As concerns this clone: The junction departs from the called germline gene at one end, perhaps through a read error. V and J are TRBV7-9 and TRBJ2-7; D might be TRBD1 (5 bases). Germline V gene lookup returns CDR1 SEHNR and CDR2 FQNEAQ (reference sequence). This CDR3 is 12 amino acids long. The CDR3 DNA sequence: TGTTCCAGCAGCTTAGACAGTTACGAGCAGTACTTC. Its translation is CSSSLDSYEQYF. Filled out from reference TRBV7-9 and TRBJ2-7, the complete variable domain reads DTGVSQNPRHKITKRGQNVTFRCDPISEHNRLYWYRQTLGQGPEFLTYFQNEAQLEKSRLLSDRFSAERPKGSFSTLEIQRTEQGDSAMYLCSSSLDSYEQYFGPGTRLTVT.

The chain couples TRBV13 to TRBJ1-2; D is possibly TRBD1 (6 bases). V lost 0 bases and J lost 0, with 8 bases in between. The CDR3 sequence is 15 residues long. Germline assignment: CDR1 PRHDT and CDR2 FYEKMQ (reference sequence). In DNA, the CDR3 is TGTGCCAGCAGCTTAGGCGCAGGGGCTAACTATGGCTACACCTTC. Translated: CASSLGAGANYGYTF.

The CDR3, as DNA: TGTGCCAGCAGCCAAGAACGGGGGAACTATGGCTACACCTTC. Amino acid sequence: CASSQERGNYGYTF. V is TRBV4-2 and J is TRBJ1-2; a weak D match, TRBD1 (5 bases). The CDR3 runs to 14 residues. The ends were cut back, 0 bases at V and 2 bases at J, with 7 bases in the middle. CDR1 and CDR2 from the germline V gene are LGHNA and YNFKEQ.

V gene TRBV19 combines with J gene TRBJ1-4; D gene uncertain. V was trimmed by 10 bases and J by 4 bases, leaving 19 bases between them. In germline, CDR1 is LNHDA, CDR2 SQIVND (reference sequence). The CDR3 is made up of 15 amino acids. CDR3 sequence reads: CATSIGGMSNEKLFF. DNA of the CDR3: TGTGCCACCAGTATTGGAGGGATGAGTAATGAAAAACTGTTTTTT.

This sequence joins TRBV28 and TRBJ2-7, with 11 bases fitting TRBD2. CDR3 size: 16 residues. Germline trimming cut 8 bases from V and 4 bases from J; bases unmatched to any gene: 13. The germline V gene has CDR1 MDHEN and CDR2 SYDVKM. The CDR3 region has the DNA TGTGCCAGCGCCCTGGAGCTAGCGGGGGGCCGATACGAGCAGTACTTC. It translates to CASALELAGGRYEQYF. Based on the CDR3 plus reference TRBV28 and TRBJ2-7, the full variable domain is DVKVTQSSRYLVKRTGEKVFLECVQDMDHENMFWYRQDPGLGLRLIYFSYDVKMKEKGDIPEGYSVSREKKERFSLILESASTNQTSMYLCASALELAGGRYEQYFGPGTRLTVT.

The gene calls are TRBV7-9 and TRBJ1-4, with D possibly matching TRBD1 (5 bases). Germline V lookup: CDR1 SEHNR, CDR2 FQNEAQ (reference sequence). This CDR3 is built from 15 residues. Deletions cut 1 base from V and 5 bases from J, with 11 bases between. The CDR3 DNA follows: TGTGCCAGCAGCTTAGGGATAGGGGAAAATGAAAAACTGTTTTTT. It codes for CASSLGIGENEKLFF. The entire variable domain, with the rest obtained from reference TRBV7-9 and TRBJ1-4, is as follows: DTGVSQNPRHKITKRGQNVTFRCDPISEHNRLYWYRQTLGQGPEFLTYFQNEAQLEKSRLLSDRFSAERPKGSFSTLEIQRTEQGDSAMYLCASSLGIGENEKLFFGSGTQLSVL.